The 14 T cell receptor beta chains below were found in one sample sequenced in a study of cytomegalovirus exposure and HLA in healthy donors (dated by TCRdb to between 2016 and 2019). Libraries were built with the immunoSEQ multiplex PCR assay. For the multiplex PCR, a mixture combining 60 forward primers for TCR Vbeta segments and 13 reverse primers for TCR Jbeta segments was used. TCRdb limited this immuneACCESS table to in-frame rearrangements with V and J called. A share of clones is missing; checked studies link under half to unresolved V genes, and the rest is unexplained. This sample's clone table shows some 30,000 clones. Approximately 4.8% of the sample belongs to the ten largest clones. The sequenced material came from PBMCs. These receptors came from a female donor in good health and CMV-seronegative.

This chain links TRBV11-3 with TRBJ2-2; a weak D match, TRBD1 (6 bases). The length of the CDR3 is 15 residues. CDR1 and CDR2 (germline): SGHNT, YENEEA. With 6 bases removed from V and 4 bases from J, the gap between germline ends came to 15 bases. CDR3 nucleotides: TGTGCCAGCAGGCCCTCGGTAGGGGGCACCGGGGAGCTGTTTTTT. It is translated as CASRPSVGGTGELFF.

The chain recombines TRBV7-2 with TRBJ2-1; 9 nucleotides line up with TRBD1. The V gene end was trimmed by 5 bases and the J gene end by 7 bases; junction bases not matched to a gene: 12. Germline-derived CDR1 and CDR2 are SGHTA and FQGNSA. The CDR3 has 16 amino acids. CDR3 sequence: CASSGWDRERKNEQFF. The DNA for the CDR3 is TGTGCCAGCAGCGGATGGGACAGGGAGAGGAAAAATGAGCAGTTCTTC.

V and J are TRBV7-2 and TRBJ1-4; TRBD1 matches at 8 bases. From germline, CDR1 is SGHTA and CDR2 FQGNSA. CDR3 length: 14 amino acids. Trimming cost V 5 bases and J 8 bases; bases outside gene matches: 7. The CDR3 DNA follows: TGTGCCAGCAGCAGGACAGGGTTTCGGGAAAAACTGTTTTTT. This encodes CASSRTGFREKLFF.

The genes are TRBV7-2 and TRBJ2-7; the match to TRBD2 covers 10 bases. Germline CDR1 is SGHTA and CDR2 is FQGNSA. The CDR3 has 14 residues. With V trimmed by 6 bases and J by 5 bases, 7 bases remained unmatched. CDR3 amino acids: CASRQLGTSDEQYF. In DNA, the CDR3 is TGTGCCAGCAGACAACTGGGGACTAGCGACGAGCAGTACTTC.

The CDR3 coding sequence is TGCGCCAGCAGCCAAGACCCAGGGCGCTCCTACGAGCAGTACTTC. Translated: CASSQDPGRSYEQYF. The rearrangement links TRBV4-1 to TRBJ2-7; possibly TRBD1 for D (5 bases). Trimming removed 0 bases from V and 0 bases from J, with 9 bases in between. Germline V gives CDR1 MGHRA, CDR2 YSYEKL. The CDR3 has 15 residues.

V usage is TRBV5-5 and J usage is TRBJ1-2; D uncertain. This CDR3 is 13 amino acids long. The germline V gene has CDR1 SGHKS and CDR2 YYEKEE (reference sequence). Trimming took 2 bases from V and 11 from J, leaving 16 bases between them. The CDR3 nucleotides are TGTGCCAGCAGCTTTCGCAGGAATTTGGGTTACACCTTC. This translates into CASSFRRNLGYTF.

The J gene is TRBJ2-5, the V gene TRBV5-1; possibly TRBD1 for D (7 bases). Looked up from germline, CDR1 is SGHRS and CDR2 is YFSETQ. This CDR3 spans 13 amino acids. V lost 1 base to trimming and J lost 5 bases, with 9 bases between them. CDR3: CASSLSGGETQYF. The CDR3 DNA reads TGCGCCAGCAGCTTGTCAGGGGGGGAGACCCAGTACTTC. The full variable domain, with the rest looked up from reference TRBV5-1 and TRBJ2-5, is KAGVTQTPRYLIKTRGQQVTLSCSPISGHRSVSWYQQTPGQGLQFLFEYFSETQRNKGNFPGRFSGRQFSNSRSEMNVSTLELGDSALYLCASSLSGGETQYFGPGTRLLVL.

This rearrangement joins TRBV19 to TRBJ1-2, with D perhaps matching TRBD1 (6 bases). CDR1 and CDR2 from the germline V gene are LNHDA and SQIVND (reference sequence). Deletions cut 7 bases from V and 8 bases from J, with 17 bases between. There are 13 residues in the CDR3. DNA of the CDR3: TGTGCCAGTAAACCCACAGGGATGCGAGGCTACACCTTC. Protein product: CASKPTGMRGYTF.

The chain combines TRBV6-1 with TRBJ2-7, with TRBD1 matching 7 bases. Germline CDR1 and CDR2: MNHNS and SASEGT. Germline trimming cut 3 bases from V and 4 bases from J; bases unmatched to any gene: 15. The CDR3 consists of 17 residues. The CDR3 loop is CASSDPDRVRNFYEQYF. CDR3 coding DNA: TGTGCCAGCAGTGACCCAGACAGGGTACGAAATTTTTACGAGCAGTACTTC.

This chain uses TRBV6-5 with TRBJ1-6; a possible D gene is TRBD1 (5 bases). Germline CDR1 is MNHEY and CDR2 is SVGAGI. V lost 7 bases to trimming and J lost 5 bases, with 15 bases between them. The length of the CDR3 is 15 residues. In nucleotides, the CDR3 is TGTGCCAGCAACCCCATTCAGGGTAATAATTCACCCCTCCACTTT. Translation: CASNPIQGNNSPLHF.

The J gene is TRBJ1-1, the V gene TRBV7-9; unclear D gene. This CDR3 contains 15 residues. The germline V gene has CDR1 SEHNR and CDR2 FQNEAQ (reference sequence). Deletions cut 4 bases from V and 0 bases from J, with 12 bases between. CDR3 amino acids: CASSSAQALNTEAFF. CDR3 coding DNA: TGTGCCAGCAGCTCCGCCCAGGCCTTGAACACTGAAGCTTTCTTT.

This rearrangement joins TRBV6-5 to TRBJ2-7; perhaps TRBD2 as D (7 bases). The CDR3 loop spans 15 amino acids. Germline loops: CDR1 MNHEY, CDR2 SVGAGI. Trimming shortened V by 6 bases and J by 4 bases, and 19 bases separated the two germline ends. The CDR3 coding sequence is TGTGCCAGCAGGGGGGGCGGGGGCGCTGTTTACGAGCAGTACTTC. Residues: CASRGGGGAVYEQYF.

The chain uses TRBV6-4 and TRBJ2-2; 7 bases fit TRBD1. CDR3 length: 15 amino acids. CDR1 and CDR2 (germline): MRHNA, SNTAGT. J gave up 0 bases and V 5 bases, and 3 bases lay outside the gene matches. The chain's CDR3 is CASSPQGANTGELFF. In nucleotides, the CDR3 is TGTGCCAGCAGTCCTCAGGGGGCGAACACCGGGGAGCTGTTTTTT.

This chain connects TRBV19 to TRBJ1-4; D gene unclear. The CDR3 has 16 residues. Germline V gene sequence: CDR1 LNHDA, CDR2 SQIVND (reference sequence). V was trimmed by 1 base and J by 0 bases, leaving 9 bases between them. This CDR3 reads CASSIVRQATNEKLFF. CDR3 DNA sequence: TGTGCCAGTAGTATAGTTAGGCAGGCAACTAATGAAAAACTGTTTTTT.